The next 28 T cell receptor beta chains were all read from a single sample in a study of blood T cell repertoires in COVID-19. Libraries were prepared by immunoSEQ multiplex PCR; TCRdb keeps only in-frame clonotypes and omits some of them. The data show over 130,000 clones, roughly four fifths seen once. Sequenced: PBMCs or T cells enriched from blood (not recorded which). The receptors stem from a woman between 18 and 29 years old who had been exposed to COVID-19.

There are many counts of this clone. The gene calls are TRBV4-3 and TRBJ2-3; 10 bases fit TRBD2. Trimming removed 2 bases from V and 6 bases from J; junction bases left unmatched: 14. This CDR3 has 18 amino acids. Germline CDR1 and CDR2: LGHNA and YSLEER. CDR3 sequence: CASSQRWRLAGDSDTQYF. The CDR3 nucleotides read TGCGCCAGCAGCCAAAGATGGAGGCTAGCGGGAGATTCGGATACGCAGTATTTT.

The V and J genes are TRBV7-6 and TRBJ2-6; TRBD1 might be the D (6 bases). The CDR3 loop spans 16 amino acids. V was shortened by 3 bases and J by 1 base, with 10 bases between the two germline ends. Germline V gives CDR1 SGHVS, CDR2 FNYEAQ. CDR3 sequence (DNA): TGTGCCAGCAGCTTGGGACAATGGTCTGGGGCCAACGTCCTGACTTTC. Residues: CASSLGQWSGANVLTF. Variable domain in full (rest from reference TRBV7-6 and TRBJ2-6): GAGVSQSPRYKVTKRGQDVALRCDPISGHVSLYWYRQALGQGPEFLTYFNYEAQQDKSGLPNDRFSAERPEGSISTLTIQRTEQRDSAMYRCASSLGQWSGANVLTFGAGSRLTVL.

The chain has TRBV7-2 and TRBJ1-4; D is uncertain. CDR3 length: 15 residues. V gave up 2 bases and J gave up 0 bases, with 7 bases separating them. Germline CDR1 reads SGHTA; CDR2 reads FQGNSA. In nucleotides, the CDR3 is TGTGCCAGCAGCTTATCCCGAGCAACTAATGAAAAACTGTTTTTT. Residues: CASSLSRATNEKLFF.

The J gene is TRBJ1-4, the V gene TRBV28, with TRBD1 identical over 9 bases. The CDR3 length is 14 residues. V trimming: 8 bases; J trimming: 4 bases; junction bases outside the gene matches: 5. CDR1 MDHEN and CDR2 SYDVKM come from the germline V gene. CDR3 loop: CASSGQGINEKLFF. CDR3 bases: TGTGCCAGCTCGGGACAGGGTATTAATGAAAAACTGTTTTTT. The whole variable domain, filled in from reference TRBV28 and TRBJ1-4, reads DVKVTQSSRYLVKRTGEKVFLECVQDMDHENMFWYRQDPGLGLRLIYFSYDVKMKEKGDIPEGYSVSREKKERFSLILESASTNQTSMYLCASSGQGINEKLFFGSGTQLSVL.

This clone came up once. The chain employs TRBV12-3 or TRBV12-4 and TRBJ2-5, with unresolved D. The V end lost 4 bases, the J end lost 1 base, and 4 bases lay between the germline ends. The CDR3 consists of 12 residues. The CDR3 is CASSSLQETQYF. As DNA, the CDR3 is TGTGCCAGCAGTTCCCTCCAAGAGACCCAGTACTTC.

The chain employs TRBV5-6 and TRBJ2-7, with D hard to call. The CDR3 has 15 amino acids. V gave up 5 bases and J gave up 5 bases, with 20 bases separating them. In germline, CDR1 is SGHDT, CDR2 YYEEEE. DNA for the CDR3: TGTGCCAGCAGTTACGTGCGATTGATAGTCGACGAGCAGTACTTC. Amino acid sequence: CASSYVRLIVDEQYF.

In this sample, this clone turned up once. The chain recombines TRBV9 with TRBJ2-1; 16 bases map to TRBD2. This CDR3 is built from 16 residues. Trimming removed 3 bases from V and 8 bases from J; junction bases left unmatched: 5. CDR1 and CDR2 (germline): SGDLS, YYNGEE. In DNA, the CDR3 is TGTGCCAGCAGCGAAGGGACTAGCGGGAGGGTCTATGAGCAGTTCTTC. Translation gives CASSEGTSGRVYEQFF.

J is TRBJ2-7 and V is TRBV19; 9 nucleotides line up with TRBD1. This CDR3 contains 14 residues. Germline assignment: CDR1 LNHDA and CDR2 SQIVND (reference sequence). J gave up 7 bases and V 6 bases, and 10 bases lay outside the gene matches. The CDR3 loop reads CASSPGQGPGEQYF. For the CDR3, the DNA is TGTGCCAGTAGCCCGGGACAGGGCCCCGGGGAGCAGTACTTC.

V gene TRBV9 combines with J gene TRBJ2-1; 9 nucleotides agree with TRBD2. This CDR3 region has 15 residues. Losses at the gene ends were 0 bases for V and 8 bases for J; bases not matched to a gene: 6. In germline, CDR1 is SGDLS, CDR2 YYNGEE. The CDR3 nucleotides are TGTGCCAGCAGCGTAGGGTTAGCGGGAGAACATGAGCAGTTCTTC. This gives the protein CASSVGLAGEHEQFF.

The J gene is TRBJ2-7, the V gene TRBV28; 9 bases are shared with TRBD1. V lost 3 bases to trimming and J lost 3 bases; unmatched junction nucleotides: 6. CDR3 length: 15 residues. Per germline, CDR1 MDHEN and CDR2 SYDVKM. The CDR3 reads CASSFGGQGSYEQYF. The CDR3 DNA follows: TGTGCCAGCAGTTTTGGCGGACAGGGGAGCTACGAGCAGTACTTC. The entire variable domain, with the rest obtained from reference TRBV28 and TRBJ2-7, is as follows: DVKVTQSSRYLVKRTGEKVFLECVQDMDHENMFWYRQDPGLGLRLIYFSYDVKMKEKGDIPEGYSVSREKKERFSLILESASTNQTSMYLCASSFGGQGSYEQYFGPGTRLTVT.

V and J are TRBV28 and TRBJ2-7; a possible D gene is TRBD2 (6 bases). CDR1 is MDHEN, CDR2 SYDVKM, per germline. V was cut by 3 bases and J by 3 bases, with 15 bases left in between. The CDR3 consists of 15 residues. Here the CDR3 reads CASSFQSAGSYEQYF. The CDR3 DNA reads TGTGCCAGCAGTTTTCAGAGCGCCGGGAGCTACGAGCAGTACTTC.

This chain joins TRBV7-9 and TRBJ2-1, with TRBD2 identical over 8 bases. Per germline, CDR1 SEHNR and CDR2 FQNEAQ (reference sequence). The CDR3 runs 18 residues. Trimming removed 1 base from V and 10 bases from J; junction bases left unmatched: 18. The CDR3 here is CASSLVGFAGRELGEQFF. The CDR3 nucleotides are TGTGCCAGCAGCTTAGTCGGTTTTGCCGGGAGGGAACTTGGGGAGCAGTTCTTC.

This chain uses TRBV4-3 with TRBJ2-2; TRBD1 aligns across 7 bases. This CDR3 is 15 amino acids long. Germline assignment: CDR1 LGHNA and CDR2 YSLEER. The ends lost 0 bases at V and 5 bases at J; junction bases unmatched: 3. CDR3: CASSQEDRKTGELFF. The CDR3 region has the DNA TGCGCCAGCAGCCAAGAGGACAGGAAAACCGGGGAGCTGTTTTTT.

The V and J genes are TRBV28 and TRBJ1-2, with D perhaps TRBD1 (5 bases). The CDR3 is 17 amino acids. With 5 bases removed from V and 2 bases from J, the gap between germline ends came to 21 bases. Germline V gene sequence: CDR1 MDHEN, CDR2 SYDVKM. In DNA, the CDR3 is TGTGCCAGCAGTCTCCTCGGGGGGGACCAAACCAACTATGGCTACACCTTC. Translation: CASSLLGGDQTNYGYTF.

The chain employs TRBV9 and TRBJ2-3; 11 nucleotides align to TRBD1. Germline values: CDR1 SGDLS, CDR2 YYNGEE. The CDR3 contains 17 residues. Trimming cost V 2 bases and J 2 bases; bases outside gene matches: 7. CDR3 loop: CASSVPGQGGVTDTQYF. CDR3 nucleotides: TGTGCCAGCAGCGTCCCGGGACAGGGGGGGGTCACAGATACGCAGTATTTT.

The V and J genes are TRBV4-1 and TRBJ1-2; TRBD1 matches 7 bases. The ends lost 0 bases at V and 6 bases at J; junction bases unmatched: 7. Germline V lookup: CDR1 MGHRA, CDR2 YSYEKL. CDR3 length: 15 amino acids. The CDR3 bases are TGCGCCAGCAGCCAAGACAGGGGGAGAGAAGATGGCTACACCTTC. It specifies CASSQDRGREDGYTF.

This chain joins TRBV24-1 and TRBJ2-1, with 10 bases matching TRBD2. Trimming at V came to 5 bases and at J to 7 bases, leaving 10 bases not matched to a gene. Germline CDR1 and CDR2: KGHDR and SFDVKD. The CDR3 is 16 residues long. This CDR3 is CATSGSSSGRMNEQFF. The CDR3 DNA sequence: TGTGCCACCAGTGGATCGTCTAGCGGGAGAATGAATGAGCAGTTCTTC.

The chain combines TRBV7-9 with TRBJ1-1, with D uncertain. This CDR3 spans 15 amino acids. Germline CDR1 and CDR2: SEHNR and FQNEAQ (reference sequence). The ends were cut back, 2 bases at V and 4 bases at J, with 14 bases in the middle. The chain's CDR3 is CASSLSGPLGTEAFF. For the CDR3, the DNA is TGTGCCAGCAGCTTAAGCGGCCCCCTTGGCACTGAAGCTTTCTTT.

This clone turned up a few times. The chain's CDR3 is CASSYSRGIYEQYF. CDR3 bases: TGTGCCAGCAGTTACTCGAGGGGGATCTACGAGCAGTACTTC. The chain employs TRBV6-6 and TRBJ2-7; weak D call: TRBD1 (6 bases). CDR3 length equals 14 residues. Germline V gives CDR1 MNHNY, CDR2 SVGAGI (reference sequence). V lost 0 bases, J lost 3 bases, and 9 bases lay in between.

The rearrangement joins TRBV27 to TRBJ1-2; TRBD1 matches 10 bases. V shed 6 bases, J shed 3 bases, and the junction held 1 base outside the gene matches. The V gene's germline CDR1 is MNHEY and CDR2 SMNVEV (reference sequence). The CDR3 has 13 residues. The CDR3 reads CASRGTGDYGYTF. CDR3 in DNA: TGTGCCAGCAGAGGGACAGGGGACTATGGCTACACCTTC.

The CDR3 here is CASSSTSSGSHEQYF. CDR3 sequence (DNA): TGTGCCAGCAGTTCCACATCGAGCGGGAGCCACGAGCAGTACTTC. This rearrangement joins TRBV27 to TRBJ2-7; TRBD2 matches at 8 bases. The V and J ends lost 4 bases and 5 bases, in that order; junction bases with no gene match: 10. The CDR3 length is 15 residues. Per the germline V gene, CDR1 is MNHEY and CDR2 is SMNVEV (reference sequence).

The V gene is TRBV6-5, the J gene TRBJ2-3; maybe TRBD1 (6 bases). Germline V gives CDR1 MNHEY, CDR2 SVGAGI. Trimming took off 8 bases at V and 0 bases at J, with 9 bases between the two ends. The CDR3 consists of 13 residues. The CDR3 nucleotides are TGTGCCAGCCGGGACAAAAGCACAGATACGCAGTATTTT. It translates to CASRDKSTDTQYF.

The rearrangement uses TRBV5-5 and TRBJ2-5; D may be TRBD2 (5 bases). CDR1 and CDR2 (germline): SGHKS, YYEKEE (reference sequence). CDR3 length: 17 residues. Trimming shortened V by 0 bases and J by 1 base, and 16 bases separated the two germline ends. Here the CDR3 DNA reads TGTGCCAGCAGCTTGGCTTCGACTAAGTTCTTCCAAGAGACCCAGTACTTC. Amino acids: CASSLASTKFFQETQYF.

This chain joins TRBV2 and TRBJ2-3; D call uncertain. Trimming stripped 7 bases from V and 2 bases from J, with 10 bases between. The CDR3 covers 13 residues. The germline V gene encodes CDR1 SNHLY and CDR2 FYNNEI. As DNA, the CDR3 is TGTGCCAGCACGTCCCCTTCCACAGATACGCAGTATTTT. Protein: CASTSPSTDTQYF.

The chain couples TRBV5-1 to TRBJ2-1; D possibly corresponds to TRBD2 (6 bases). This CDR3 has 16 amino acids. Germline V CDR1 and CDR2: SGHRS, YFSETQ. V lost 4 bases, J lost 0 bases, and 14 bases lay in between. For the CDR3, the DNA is TGCGCCAGCAGCCCTTGGGGAGGAGGCTCCTACAATGAGCAGTTCTTC. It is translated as CASSPWGGGSYNEQFF.

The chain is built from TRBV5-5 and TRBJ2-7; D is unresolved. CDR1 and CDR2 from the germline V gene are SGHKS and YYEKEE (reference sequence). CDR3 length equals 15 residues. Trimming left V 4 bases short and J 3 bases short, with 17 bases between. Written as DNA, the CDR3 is TGTGCCAGCAGCCGGTCGGGTGCTACCAACTACGAGCAGTACTTC. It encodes CASSRSGATNYEQYF. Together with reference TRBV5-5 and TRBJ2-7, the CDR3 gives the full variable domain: DAGVTQSPTHLIKTRGQQVTLRCSPISGHKSVSWYQQVLGQGPQFIFQYYEKEERGRGNFPDRFSARQFPNYSSELNVNALLLGDSALYLCASSRSGATNYEQYFGPGTRLTVT.

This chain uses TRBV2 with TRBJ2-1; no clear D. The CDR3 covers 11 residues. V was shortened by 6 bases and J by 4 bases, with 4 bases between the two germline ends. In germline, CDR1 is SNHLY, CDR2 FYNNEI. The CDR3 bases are TGTGCCAGCAGGAGATACAATGAGCAGTTCTTC. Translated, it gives CASRRYNEQFF.

This chain's CDR3 is CASSGQGLLRNTIYF. Here the CDR3 DNA reads TGTGCCAGCAGTGGACAGGGGCTTCTTAGAAACACCATATATTTT. The rearrangement uses TRBV2 and TRBJ1-3; 8 nucleotides line up with TRBD1. The junction had 7 bases not matched to a gene; V was cut back by 4 bases and J by 5 bases. The CDR3 contains 15 residues. The germline gives CDR1 SNHLY, CDR2 FYNNEI.